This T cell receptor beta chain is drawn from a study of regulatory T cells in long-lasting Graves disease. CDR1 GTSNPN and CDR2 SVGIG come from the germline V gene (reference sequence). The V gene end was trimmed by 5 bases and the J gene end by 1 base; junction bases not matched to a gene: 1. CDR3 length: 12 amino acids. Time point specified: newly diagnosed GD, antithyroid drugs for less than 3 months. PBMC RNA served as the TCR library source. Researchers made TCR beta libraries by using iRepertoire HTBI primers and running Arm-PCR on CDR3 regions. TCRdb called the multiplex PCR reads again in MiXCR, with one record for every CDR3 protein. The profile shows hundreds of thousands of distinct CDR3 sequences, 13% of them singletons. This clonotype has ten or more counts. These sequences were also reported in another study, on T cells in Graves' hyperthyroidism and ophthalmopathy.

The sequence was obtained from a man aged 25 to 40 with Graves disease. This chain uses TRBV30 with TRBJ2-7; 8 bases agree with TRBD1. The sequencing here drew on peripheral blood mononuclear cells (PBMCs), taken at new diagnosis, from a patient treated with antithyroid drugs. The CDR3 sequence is CAWGTGSYEQYF. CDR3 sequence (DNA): TGTGCCTGGGGGACAGGTTCCTACGAGCAGTACTTC.